This record covers a single T cell receptor beta chain. The participants were between about 18 and 90 years old and came from about two dozen US areas. Germline CDR1 and CDR2: MNHEY and SMNVEV (reference sequence). Trimming pared 2 bases from V and 1 base from J, leaving 8 bases between. The CDR3 loop spans 14 amino acids. This record comes from a study of blood T cell repertoires in COVID-19. Study information: PBMCs, B-cell-depleted T cells, or T cells provided the cDNA or gDNA that made up the material.

The authors' processing: It was from reference gene primer amplification that nucleated cell counts were estimated. Some clones are missing from TCRdb's copy, which holds only in-frame ones; the method was immunoSEQ multiplex PCR. V, J and clone size derive from that table, while D and trimming were established from the DNA sequence. Here the sample spans about 220,000 clones, about 85% being singletons. This sequence originates from a woman younger than 45 who had recovered from COVID-19. The chain uses TRBV27 and TRBJ1-2; tentative D call: TRBD1 (5 bases). Source material: PBMCs or T cells enriched from blood (not recorded which). CDR3 DNA: TGTGCCAGCAGTTTAGTGGGGCGTAACTATGGCTACACCTTC. Protein: CASSLVGRNYGYTF.